A single sample gave rise to the 3 T cell receptor beta chains below, sequenced in a study of cytomegalovirus exposure and HLA in healthy donors (dated by TCRdb to 2015 to 2018). Preparation of the library involved the immunoSEQ multiplex PCR assay. For the multiplex PCR, a mixture combining 60 forward primers for TCR Vbeta segments and 13 reverse primers for TCR Jbeta segments was used. In TCRdb, the immuneACCESS table is reduced to in-frame sequences with V and J assigned. These tables do not hold every clone; where another copy was compared, an unresolved V gene accounts for under half, and the others remain unexplained. The sample table shows fewer than 250,000 clones, and about three quarters are seen once. The biggest ten clones account for around 1.8% of the sample. The sequenced sample was PBMCs. All receptors come from a man between 18 and 29 years old in good health and CMV-seronegative.

The rearrangement links TRBV6-5 to TRBJ2-3; 10 bases align to TRBD2. Losses at the gene ends were 5 bases for V and 2 bases for J; bases not matched to a gene: 4. The CDR3 runs to 15 residues. Germline V gene lookup returns CDR1 MNHEY and CDR2 SVGAGI. CDR3 region: CASSRTSGITDTQYF. In nucleotides, the CDR3 is TGTGCCAGCAGTCGGACTAGCGGTATCACAGATACGCAGTATTTT.

The chain combines TRBV9 with TRBJ1-5, with a weak D call TRBD1 (6 bases). Per the germline V gene, CDR1 is SGDLS and CDR2 is YYNGEE. Trimming stripped 0 bases from V and 6 bases from J, with 16 bases between. CDR3 length: 16 residues. The CDR3 coding sequence is TGTGCCAGCAGCGTAGAGGGGGAGGGAATGGGTCAGCCCCAGCATTTT. As protein: CASSVEGEGMGQPQHF.

The gene calls are TRBV11-1 and TRBJ1-1; D unclear. The V end was cut by 1 base, the J end by 1 base, with 10 bases between. The CDR3 spans 15 residues. The V gene's germline CDR1 is SGHAT and CDR2 FQDESV (reference sequence). This chain's CDR3 is CASSLVESWNTEAFF. As DNA, the CDR3 is TGTGCCAGCAGCTTAGTTGAGTCCTGGAACACTGAAGCTTTCTTT.